The 12 T cell receptor beta chains listed next were all sequenced from one sample in a study of CD8 T cells in ankylosing spondylitis (dated by TCRdb to about 2017). Library preparation was by 5' RACE. The listed sequencing device is Illumina HiSeq 2500. The public reads were run again by TCRdb, first through fastp at Q25 and then through MiXCR, and only productive beta chains were kept. Each entry is one CDR3 protein sequence, shown with its most common DNA and genes. Present in this sample are hundreds of thousands of distinct CDR3 sequences, 20% to 25% of which were seen just once. The ten largest make up roughly 4% of the sample. Sequencing was performed on blood, either unsorted or a sorted T cell fraction (not recorded which). The receptors come from a female donor with ankylosing spondylitis or in good health (not recorded which).

This clonotype has only a few counts. The gene calls are TRBV4-3 and TRBJ2-3; D possibly corresponds to TRBD1 (7 bases). The CDR3 covers 16 residues. Germline V gene lookup returns CDR1 LGHNA and CDR2 YSLEER. V gave up 4 bases and J gave up 1 base, with 15 bases separating them. CDR3: CASSPGGTVGTDTQYF. The CDR3 DNA is TGCGCCAGCAGCCCTGGGGGGACAGTGGGCACAGATACGCAGTATTTT.

CDR3 amino acids: CASSYSRPAGGLYEQYF. The CDR3 DNA sequence: TGTGCCAGCAGTTACTCGCGGCCAGCGGGAGGCCTCTACGAGCAGTACTTC. V and J are TRBV6-2 or TRBV6-3 and TRBJ2-7, with 9 bases matching TRBD2. The length of the CDR3 is 17 residues. With 0 bases clipped from V and 3 bases from J, the junction kept 9 bases outside the gene matches. Germline V gene data show CDR1 as MNHEY and CDR2 as SVGEGT.

This chain links TRBV2 with TRBJ1-2; 7 nucleotides line up with TRBD1. After removal of 7 bases from V and 4 bases from J, the junction contained 6 bases not matched to a gene. The CDR3 runs to 13 residues. Germline CDR1 reads SNHLY; CDR2 reads FYNNEI. The CDR3, as DNA: TGTGCCAGCATTTCACAGGGGCTCTATGGCTACACCTTC. Translated: CASISQGLYGYTF.

The chain is built from TRBV2 and TRBJ1-5; D is unclear. This CDR3 is built from 15 residues. Trimming took off 7 bases at V and 1 base at J, with 14 bases between the two ends. From germline, CDR1 is SNHLY and CDR2 FYNNEI. CDR3 sequence reads: CASKSGSESNQPQHF. In nucleotides, the CDR3 is TGTGCCAGCAAATCCGGGAGTGAAAGCAATCAGCCCCAGCATTTT.

The V and J genes are TRBV24-1 and TRBJ2-1, with D perhaps TRBD1 (5 bases). The CDR3 consists of 15 residues. Trimming took off 4 bases at V and 3 bases at J, with 12 bases between the two ends. Looked up from germline, CDR1 is KGHDR and CDR2 is SFDVKD. The CDR3 nucleotides read TGTGCCACCAGTGACTACAGGAAGGGCTACAATGAGCAGTTCTTC. Amino acid sequence: CATSDYRKGYNEQFF.

This clonotype showed up many times. V gene TRBV12-3 or TRBV12-4 combines with J gene TRBJ2-1, with a tentative D call TRBD1 (6 bases). V was shortened by 3 bases and J by 8 bases, with 23 bases between the two germline ends. The CDR3 consists of 17 residues. The CDR3 sequence is CASSFSLMGALMDEQFF. In DNA, the CDR3 is TGTGCCAGCAGTTTCTCTCTAATGGGGGCTCTGATGGATGAGCAGTTCTTC.

As concerns this clonotype: A read error is possible here, since a much larger clone lies one base away. The V call is TRBV11-1, the J call TRBJ2-7, with D tentatively TRBD1 or TRBD2 (5 bases each). There are 12 residues in the CDR3. V was pared by 4 bases and J by 4 bases, with 8 bases between. Germline CDR1 and CDR2: SGHAT and FQDESV (reference sequence). CDR3 in DNA: TGTGCCAGCAGCTCGTGGGGGTACGAGCAGTACTTC. This sequence encodes CASSSWGYEQYF.

This clonotype was observed a few times. The chain links TRBV7-3 to TRBJ2-5, with D tentatively TRBD2 (5 bases). Germline-derived CDR1 and CDR2 are SGHTA and FQGTGA. The CDR3 is 15 residues long. Trimming removed 2 bases from V and 1 base from J, with 11 bases in between. CDR3 sequence reads: CASSLGRQIQETQYF. In DNA, the CDR3 is TGTGCCAGCAGCTTAGGGAGACAAATCCAAGAGACCCAGTACTTC.

This chain's CDR3 is CSASPGTGGVGSPLHF. The CDR3 DNA reads as TGCAGTGCTAGTCCCGGGACAGGGGGTGTAGGATCACCCCTCCACTTT. The chain combines TRBV20-1 with TRBJ1-6; 11 nucleotides agree with TRBD1. Germline CDR1 DFQATT, CDR2 SNEGSKA (reference sequence). Germline trimming cut 3 bases from V and 10 bases from J; bases unmatched to any gene: 11. CDR3 length: 16 residues.

The genes are TRBV5-1 and TRBJ2-1; the match to TRBD2 covers 8 bases. V lost 6 bases to trimming and J lost 1 base; unmatched junction nucleotides: 15. This CDR3 has 18 amino acids. CDR1 SGHRS and CDR2 YFSETQ come from the germline V gene. In DNA, the CDR3 is TGCGCCAGCAAGATTGGTAGCCAAGCGGGAGTATCCTACAATGAGCAGTTCTTC. This gives the protein CASKIGSQAGVSYNEQFF.

The chain combines TRBV4-3 with TRBJ2-1; 13 bases are shared with TRBD2. The CDR3 covers 14 residues. CDR1 and CDR2 (germline): LGHNA, YSLEER. V gave up 5 bases and J gave up 7 bases; unmatched junction bases: 2. The DNA for the CDR3 is TGCGCCAGCAGCGGGACTAGCGGGATGAATGAGCAGTTCTTC. Translating it yields CASSGTSGMNEQFF.

This clonotype was detected only a few times. V gene TRBV6-2 or TRBV6-3 combines with J gene TRBJ2-2, with TRBD1 matching 12 bases. V was pared by 0 bases and J by 7 bases, with 6 bases of the junction left unmatched. CDR1 is MNHEY, CDR2 SVGEGT, per germline. The CDR3 is made up of 17 amino acids. Here the CDR3 reads CASSYSKGQGADGELFF. The CDR3 DNA is TGTGCCAGCAGTTACTCTAAGGGACAGGGGGCAGACGGGGAGCTGTTTTTT.